This T cell receptor beta chain was found in a study of T cell clones after liver transplantation. This CDR3 comprises 12 residues. V lost 4 bases, J lost 1 base, and 5 bases lay in between. Germline loops: CDR1 WSHSY, CDR2 SAAADI. The table lists this clone with a count of one. Clones were sequenced by immunoSEQ multiplex PCR, and TCRdb holds only the in-frame ones, with some missing. The data hold some 110,000 clones, with about nine tenths observed a single time. This clonotype was sampled from a human patient who received a liver transplant. A subset of T cells may come from the graft donor. This chain uses TRBV10-2 with TRBJ2-7; no firm D call. Sequenced material: CD4+ T cells from blood, taken 12 months after liver transplant. CDR3 in DNA: TGCGCCAGCAGTGTCCTATCCTACGAGCAGTACTTC. The encoded protein is CASSVLSYEQYF.